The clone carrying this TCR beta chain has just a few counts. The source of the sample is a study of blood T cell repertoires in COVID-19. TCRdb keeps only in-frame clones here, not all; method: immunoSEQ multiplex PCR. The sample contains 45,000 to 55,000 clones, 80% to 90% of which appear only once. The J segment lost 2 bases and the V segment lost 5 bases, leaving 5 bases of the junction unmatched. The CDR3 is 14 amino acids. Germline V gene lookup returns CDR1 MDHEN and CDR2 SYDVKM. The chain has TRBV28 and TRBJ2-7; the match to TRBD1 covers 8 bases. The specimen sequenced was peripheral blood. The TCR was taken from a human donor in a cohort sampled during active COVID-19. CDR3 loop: CASSPDRDTYEQYF. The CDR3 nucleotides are TGTGCCAGCAGTCCGGACAGGGACACCTACGAGCAGTACTTC.